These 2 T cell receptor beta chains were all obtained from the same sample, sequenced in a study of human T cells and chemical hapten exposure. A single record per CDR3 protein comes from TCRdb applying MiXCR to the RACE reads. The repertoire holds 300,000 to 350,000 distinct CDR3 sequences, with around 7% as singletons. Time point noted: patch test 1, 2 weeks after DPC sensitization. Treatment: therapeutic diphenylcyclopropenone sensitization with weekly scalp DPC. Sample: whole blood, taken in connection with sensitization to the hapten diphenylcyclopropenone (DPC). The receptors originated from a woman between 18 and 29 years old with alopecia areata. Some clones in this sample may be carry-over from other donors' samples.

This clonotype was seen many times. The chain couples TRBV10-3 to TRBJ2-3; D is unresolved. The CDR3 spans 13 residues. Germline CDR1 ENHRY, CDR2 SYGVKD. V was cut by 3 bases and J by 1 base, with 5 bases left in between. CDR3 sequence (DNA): TGTGCCATCAGTGACCAGCGCACAGATACGCAGTATTTT. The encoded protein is CAISDQRTDTQYF.

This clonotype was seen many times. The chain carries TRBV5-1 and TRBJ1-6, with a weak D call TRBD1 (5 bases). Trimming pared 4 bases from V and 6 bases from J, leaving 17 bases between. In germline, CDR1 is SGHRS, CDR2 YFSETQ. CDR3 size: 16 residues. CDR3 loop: CASSPGTHTLNSPLHF. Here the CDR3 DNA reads TGCGCCAGCAGCCCAGGGACGCATACGCTTAATTCACCCCTCCACTTT.